Sequencing of this T cell receptor (beta chain) was carried out in a study of OX40 agonist ivuxolimab in advanced cancers. Overall study: Age averaged approximately 60 years (range roughly 23 to 90), and 82.7% were male. Anti-PD-1, anti-PD-L1 or anti-CTLA-4 therapy given earlier was allowed, and over 35% had some.

Only in-frame clones appear in the TCRdb table, and some are missing; sequencing was by immunoSEQ multiplex PCR. The data hold 95,000 to 150,000 clones, with 93% observed a single time. The CDR3 is made up of 15 amino acids. Germline V gene data show CDR1 as SGDLS and CDR2 as YYNGEE. The clonotype originates from an adult with an advanced solid tumor such as melanoma, head and neck, liver or kidney cancer. The sequences come from CD4+ or CD8+ T cells sorted from blood, collected in a trial of the OX40 agonist ivuxolimab. The chain couples TRBV9 to TRBJ2-5; possibly TRBD1 or TRBD2 for D (5 bases each). The closer fit of TRBJ2-7 to the DNA end suggests the J call may be wrong. The CDR3: CASSPRDEKHYEQYF. The CDR3 nucleotides are TGTGCCAGCAGCCCTCGGGACGAGAAACACTACGAGCAGTACTTC.